This T cell receptor (beta chain) is from a study of blood T cells in healthy people across ages. Then a second PCR, running about 6 to 12 cycles, was carried out with a sample-barcoded 5' primer and a J-beta primer mix. From the 5' RACE reads, TCRdb called clonotypes with MiXCR, one entry per CDR3 protein. The sample lists 1.5 million to 2 million distinct CDR3 sequences, around 35% occurring once. To note about this clonotype: The target antigen is unknown.

Healthy Caucasians from Russia aged roughly 6 to 100 served as donors. Study conclusions and caveats: Naive CD4+ cell counts and diversity both ran higher in long-lived than in aged donors. Because donor CMV status was unknown, expanded clonotype changes were possibly confounded.

The sequenced material came from blood. The sequence came from a woman aged 30 to 39 in good health.

The CDR3: CASRTLGTTDTQYF. The CDR3, as DNA: TGTGCCAGCAGGACCCTCGGGACGACAGATACGCAGTATTTT. The chain employs TRBV28 and TRBJ2-3; D might be TRBD1 or TRBD2, each matching 5 bases. The V and J ends lost 6 bases and 3 bases respectively, with 13 bases between them. In germline, CDR1 is MDHEN, CDR2 SYDVKM. CDR3 length: 14 residues.